The subject of this entry is one T cell receptor beta chain. Its antigen remains unknown. This sample stems from a study of shared clonotypes between healthy human individuals. Findings and limits, study-wide: Relative to clonotypes present in all four donors, those not shared had lower generation probabilities. Generally, naive subsets came out with larger estimated richness than memory subsets.

Naive CD8 cells lacked CD45RO, underwent positive selection for CCR7 and left out terminally differentiated effector memory CD45RA+ cells. The run depth of the assay was deep. As processed by the authors: With immunoSEQ giving junction-only sequences and no quality scores, filtering differed. Libraries were prepared by immunoSEQ multiplex PCR; TCRdb keeps only in-frame clonotypes and omits some of them. The D gene and trimming were derived from the DNA, and the V and J assignments and clone size from that table. The sample contains about 820,000 clones, around 93% of which appear only once. This receptor was identified in a man aged 25 to 45 in good health. The sequencing sample was made of naive CD8+ T cells sorted from blood.

The CDR3 nucleotides read TGTGCCAGCTCCCGCCGGGACGACTTAGCCGGGGAGCTGTTTTTT. This codes for CASSRRDDLAGELFF. The genes are TRBV5-5 and TRBJ2-2, with D perhaps matching TRBD1 or TRBD2 (5 bases each). CDR1 and CDR2 from the germline V gene are SGHKS and YYEKEE (reference sequence). Trimming took 7 bases from V and 6 from J, leaving 19 bases between them. CDR3 size: 15 residues. Using reference TRBV5-5 and TRBJ2-2 for the parts outside the CDR3, the full variable domain is DAGVTQSPTHLIKTRGQQVTLRCSPISGHKSVSWYQQVLGQGPQFIFQYYEKEERGRGNFPDRFSARQFPNYSSELNVNALLLGDSALYLCASSRRDDLAGELFFGEGSRLTVL.